The present T cell receptor (beta chain) was sequenced within a study of human T cells and chemical hapten exposure. In the study overall: Donors were sensitized with 2% DPC on the upper inner arm. Patch tests put 0.01% DPC on the upper back, and the results were checked at 6 days.

Time point noted: patch test 1, 2 weeks after DPC sensitization. Treatment specified: therapeutic diphenylcyclopropenone sensitization with weekly scalp DPC. This clonotype was recorded at least ten times. The length of the CDR3 is 14 residues. V lost 5 bases and J 10 bases, leaving 21 bases between the germline ends. Germline values: CDR1 MDHEN, CDR2 SYDVKM. Unique molecular identifiers were linked by the library to individual cDNA molecules. In the authors' methods: Ranging from about 20,000 to 690,600, TCR counts per sample had a median value of around 92,000. TCRdb passed the RACE reads through MiXCR, listing each CDR3 protein once. The V and J calls were determined by TCRdb, not by the authors. The repertoire holds about 15,000 distinct CDR3 sequences, with roughly 17% as singletons.

The TCR originated in a woman aged 30 to 39 with alopecia areata. Some clones in this sample may be carry-over from other donors' samples. The chain combines TRBV28 with TRBJ2-7; a weak D match, TRBD2 (6 bases). Source: whole blood, taken in connection with sensitization to the hapten diphenylcyclopropenone (DPC). Here the CDR3 reads CASSPVGLAVSQYV. CDR3 in DNA: TGTGCCAGCAGTCCAGTGGGCTTAGCGGTGAGTCAGTACGTC.